A selection of T cell receptor beta chains follows, all from one sample in a study of blood T cell repertoires in COVID-19. Here immunoSEQ multiplex PCR was the method, and the copy in TCRdb shows in-frame clones only, minus some. The table has approximately 75,000 clones, more than 75% seen once. The source material was peripheral blood. The receptors stem from a woman of 80 years or more with active or convalescent COVID-19. The CDR3 runs from the conserved cysteine through the conserved F or W. The order of the fields is V gene, D gene, CDR3 length, J gene, clone size, CDR3 DNA, CDR3 protein. D genes are given only for firm matches. Size is stated for part of the rows, as once, few or many counts, or as a class when the clone is expanded.

V: TRBV6-2/TRBV6-3
D: NA
length: 12
J: TRBJ1-6
size: NA
DNA: TGTGCCAGCAGTCCGGGGGAATCACCCCTCCACTTT
CDR3: CASSPGESPLHF

V: TRBV7-8
D: TRBD1
length: 13
J: TRBJ1-3
size: many
DNA: TGTGCCACCTCGGACAGGCTCGGAAACACCATATATTTT
CDR3: CATSDRLGNTIYF

V: TRBV5-6
D: NA
length: 15
J: TRBJ2-4
size: NA
DNA: TGTGCCAGCAGCCCCAGGGCCCAGGGGAAAAACATTCAGTACTTC
CDR3: CASSPRAQGKNIQYF

V: TRBV5-8
D: TRBD2
length: 18
J: TRBJ2-1
size: NA
DNA: TGTGCCAGCAGCTTATCCGGGACTAGCGGGGGGGTATACAATGAGCAGTTCTTC
CDR3: CASSLSGTSGGVYNEQFF

V: TRBV6-5
D: NA
length: 13
J: TRBJ1-1
size: NA
DNA: TGTGCCAGCAGCGACTGGGTGAACACTGAAGCTTTCTTT
CDR3: CASSDWVNTEAFF

V: TRBV5-7
D: TRBD1
length: 16
J: TRBJ2-3
size: once
DNA: TGTGCCAGCAGCTTGTACCAGGGGGCGAAAACAGATACGCAGTATTTT
CDR3: CASSLYQGAKTDTQYF

V: TRBV6-2/TRBV6-3
D: NA
length: 13
J: TRBJ1-3
size: NA
DNA: TGTGCCAGCAGTAAGGAGTTCGGAAACACCATATATTTT
CDR3: CASSKEFGNTIYF

V: TRBV6-6
D: TRBD2
length: 15
J: TRBJ2-2
size: NA
DNA: TGTGCCAGCTGCTGTCGGGGGGGCCAAGGCGGGGAGCTGTTTTTT
CDR3: CASCCRGGQGGELFF

V: TRBV2
D: TRBD1
length: 15
J: TRBJ2-2
size: NA
DNA: TGTGCCAGCTCCGGACAGGGGCTAGGCACCGGGGAGCTGTTTTTT
CDR3: CASSGQGLGTGELFF

V: TRBV18
D: TRBD1
length: 14
J: TRBJ1-6
size: NA
DNA: TGTGCCAGCTCACCAGAGACAGGGAATTCACCCCTCCACTTT
CDR3: CASSPETGNSPLHF

V: TRBV6-5
D: NA
length: 15
J: TRBJ2-2
size: once
DNA: TGTGCCAGCAGTTACCACAGGGAGGGGACCGGGGAGCTGTTTTTT
CDR3: CASSYHREGTGELFF

V: TRBV4-3
D: NA
length: 19
J: TRBJ2-6
size: NA
DNA: TGCGCCAGCAGCCAAGGGCCTCCGGGACTTTTCTCTCGGGCCAACGTCCTGACTTTC
CDR3: CASSQGPPGLFSRANVLTF

V: TRBV19
D: TRBD1
length: 12
J: TRBJ2-7
size: NA
DNA: TGTGCCCGACAGGGGTACCCCTACGAGCAGTACTTC
CDR3: CARQGYPYEQYF

V: TRBV2
D: TRBD2
length: 15
J: TRBJ2-7
size: NA
DNA: TGTGCCAGCATCTATACTAGCGGGGGGGCCCACGAGCAGTACTTC
CDR3: CASIYTSGGAHEQYF

V: TRBV6-6
D: NA
length: 14
J: TRBJ1-1
size: NA
DNA: TGTGCCAGCAGTTACTCACGGACAGCCACTGAAGCTTTCTTT
CDR3: CASSYSRTATEAFF

V: TRBV7-2
D: NA
length: 16
J: TRBJ2-3
size: NA
DNA: TGTGCCAGCAGCTCTCCAGGGTGGCAGGGTGCAGATACGCAGTATTTT
CDR3: CASSSPGWQGADTQYF

V: TRBV3-1/TRBV3-2
D: TRBD2
length: 17
J: TRBJ2-7
size: NA
DNA: TGTGCCTGCAGCCATGGAGCGAACGGGGGGGTGGTGTACGAGCAGTACTTC
CDR3: CACSHGANGGVVYEQYF

V: TRBV5-5
D: TRBD1
length: 14
J: TRBJ1-5
size: NA
DNA: TGTGCCAGCAGGCGGACAGGGGAAGGTCAGCCCCAGCATTTT
CDR3: CASRRTGEGQPQHF

V: TRBV7-6
D: NA
length: 15
J: TRBJ2-7
size: NA
DNA: TGTGCCAGCAGCTCCAACGGACAGTTCGGTTACGAGCAGTACTTC
CDR3: CASSSNGQFGYEQYF

V: TRBV20-1
D: TRBD1
length: 15
J: TRBJ2-3
size: few
DNA: TGCAGTGCTAGTGTTGGACAGGGGAACACAGATACGCAGTATTTT
CDR3: CSASVGQGNTDTQYF

V: TRBV6-6
D: TRBD1
length: 15
J: TRBJ2-7
size: NA
DNA: TGTGCCAGCAGTGGCGAGGACAGGGCCTCCTACGAGCAGTACTTC
CDR3: CASSGEDRASYEQYF

V: TRBV30
D: NA
length: 13
J: TRBJ1-3
size: few
DNA: TGTGCCTGGAGTGTGGCCTCTGGAAACACCATATATTTT
CDR3: CAWSVASGNTIYF

V: TRBV18
D: TRBD1
length: 15
J: TRBJ1-1
size: NA
DNA: TGTGCCAGCTCACCTAAGGACAGGGTGAACACTGAAGCTTTCTTT
CDR3: CASSPKDRVNTEAFF

V: TRBV19
D: NA
length: 15
J: TRBJ1-6
size: NA
DNA: TGTGCCAGTAGAAACCAGGGGACCGATAATTCACCCCTCCACTTT
CDR3: CASRNQGTDNSPLHF

V: TRBV7-9
D: NA
length: 15
J: TRBJ2-5
size: NA
DNA: TGTGCCAGCAGCTTCGGTAGCCAGTTACAAGAGACCCAGTACTTC
CDR3: CASSFGSQLQETQYF

V: TRBV7-9
D: TRBD1
length: 16
J: TRBJ1-5
size: few
DNA: TGTGCCAGCAGCTCAGGGGGGCAGGGCGGCGATCAGCCCCAGCATTTT
CDR3: CASSSGGQGGDQPQHF

V: TRBV5-1
D: TRBD2
length: 15
J: TRBJ2-1
size: NA
DNA: TGCGCCAGCAGCCAGACTAGCGGGGGGGAAGATGAGCAGTTCTTC
CDR3: CASSQTSGGEDEQFF

V: TRBV30
D: NA
length: 12
J: TRBJ1-1
size: NA
DNA: TGTGCCTGGATTTCAGTGAACACTGAAGCTTTCTTT
CDR3: CAWISVNTEAFF

V: TRBV6-2/TRBV6-3
D: NA
length: 19
J: TRBJ1-6
size: NA
DNA: TGTGCCAGCAGCCCTGGAGGGTTGGGGGGGAGCTCCTATAATTCACCCCTCCACTTT
CDR3: CASSPGGLGGSSYNSPLHF

V: TRBV7-2
D: TRBD1
length: 17
J: TRBJ1-6
size: NA
DNA: TGTGCCAGCAGCTTAGTTAGTCGACAGGGCTCCAATTCACCCCTCCACTTT
CDR3: CASSLVSRQGSNSPLHF